The present T cell receptor (beta chain) was sequenced within a study of siplizumab effects on memory and regulatory T cells. Study-level findings and limits: Naive T cells apparently outstripped memory cells in diversity and seemed major alloresponse contributors.

A note on this clone: Its antigen is not known.

The CDR3 has 16 residues. The V and J ends lost 4 bases and 2 bases, in that order; junction bases with no gene match: 7. Germline assignment: CDR1 SGHRS and CDR2 YFSETQ. The repertoire was sequenced with immunoSEQ multiplex PCR; TCRdb's copy has only in-frame clones and lacks some. The sample holds some 100,000 clones, about 95% seen once. The chain joins TRBV5-1 to TRBJ2-1, with TRBD1 matching over 9 bases. This TCR was sampled from a human donor in good health. Specimen: Tregs sorted from blood. The CDR3 DNA is TGCGCCAGCAGCGCCGGGACAGGGAGTGCCTACAATGAGCAGTTCTTC. Encoded protein: CASSAGTGSAYNEQFF.